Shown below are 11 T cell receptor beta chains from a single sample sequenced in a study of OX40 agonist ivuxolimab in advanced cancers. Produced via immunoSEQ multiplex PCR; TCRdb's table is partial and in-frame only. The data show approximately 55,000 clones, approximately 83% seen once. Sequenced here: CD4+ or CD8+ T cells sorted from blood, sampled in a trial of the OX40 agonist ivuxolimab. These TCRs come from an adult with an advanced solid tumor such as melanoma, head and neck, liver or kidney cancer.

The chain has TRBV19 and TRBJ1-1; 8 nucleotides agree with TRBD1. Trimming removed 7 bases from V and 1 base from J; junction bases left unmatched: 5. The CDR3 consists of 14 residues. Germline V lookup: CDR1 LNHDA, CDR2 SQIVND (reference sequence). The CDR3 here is CASTNGQGNTEAFF. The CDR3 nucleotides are TGTGCCAGTACCAATGGACAGGGGAACACTGAAGCTTTCTTT.

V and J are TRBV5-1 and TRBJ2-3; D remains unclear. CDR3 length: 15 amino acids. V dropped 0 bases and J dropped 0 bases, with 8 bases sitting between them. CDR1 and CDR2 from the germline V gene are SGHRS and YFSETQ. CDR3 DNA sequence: TGCGCCAGCAGCTTGGCTGGCGTCAGCACAGATACGCAGTATTTT. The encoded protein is CASSLAGVSTDTQYF.

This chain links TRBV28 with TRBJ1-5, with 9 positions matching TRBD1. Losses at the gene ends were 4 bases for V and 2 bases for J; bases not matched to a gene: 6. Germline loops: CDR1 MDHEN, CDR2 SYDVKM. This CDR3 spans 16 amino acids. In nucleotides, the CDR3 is TGTGCCAGCAGTTATTACAGGGGGCAGGGCAATCAGCCCCAGCATTTT. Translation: CASSYYRGQGNQPQHF.

The CDR3 sequence: CASSPSVVSSGNTIYF. CDR3 bases: TGCGCCAGCAGTCCTTCTGTTGTTAGCTCTGGAAACACCATATATTTT. The chain uses TRBV10-2 and TRBJ1-3; D remains unclear. This CDR3 is built from 16 residues. V was pared by 5 bases and J by 0 bases, with 14 bases between. The germline V gene encodes CDR1 WSHSY and CDR2 SAAADI.

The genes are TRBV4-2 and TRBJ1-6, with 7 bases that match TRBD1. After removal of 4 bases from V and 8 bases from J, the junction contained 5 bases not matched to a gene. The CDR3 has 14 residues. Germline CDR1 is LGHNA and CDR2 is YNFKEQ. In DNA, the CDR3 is TGTGCCAGCAGCCGTACCGGGACAGATTCACCCCTCCACTTT. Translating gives CASSRTGTDSPLHF.

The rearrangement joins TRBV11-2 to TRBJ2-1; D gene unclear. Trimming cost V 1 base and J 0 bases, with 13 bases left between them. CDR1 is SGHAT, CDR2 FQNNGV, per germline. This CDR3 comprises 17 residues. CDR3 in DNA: TGTGCCAGCAGCTTAGCGGTCGGGCGGAGCTCCTACAATGAGCAGTTCTTC. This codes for CASSLAVGRSSYNEQFF.

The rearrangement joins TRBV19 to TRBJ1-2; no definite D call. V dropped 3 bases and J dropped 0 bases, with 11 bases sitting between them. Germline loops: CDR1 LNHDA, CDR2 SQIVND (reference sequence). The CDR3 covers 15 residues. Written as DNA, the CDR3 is TGTGCCAGTAGTATGACACGAATGGCTAACTATGGCTACACCTTC. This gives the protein CASSMTRMANYGYTF.

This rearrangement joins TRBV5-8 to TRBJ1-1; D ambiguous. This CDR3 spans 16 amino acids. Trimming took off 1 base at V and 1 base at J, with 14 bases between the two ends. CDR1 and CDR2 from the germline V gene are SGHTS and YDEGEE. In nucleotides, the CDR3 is TGTGCCAGCAGCTTGAACGTATGGGTAACGAACACTGAAGCTTTCTTT. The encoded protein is CASSLNVWVTNTEAFF.

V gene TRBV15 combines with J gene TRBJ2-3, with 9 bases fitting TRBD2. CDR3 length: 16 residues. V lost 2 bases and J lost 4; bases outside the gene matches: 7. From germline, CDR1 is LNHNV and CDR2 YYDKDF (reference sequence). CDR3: CATSRLAGTVADTQYF. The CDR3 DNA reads TGTGCCACCAGCAGACTAGCGGGAACGGTAGCAGATACGCAGTATTTT.

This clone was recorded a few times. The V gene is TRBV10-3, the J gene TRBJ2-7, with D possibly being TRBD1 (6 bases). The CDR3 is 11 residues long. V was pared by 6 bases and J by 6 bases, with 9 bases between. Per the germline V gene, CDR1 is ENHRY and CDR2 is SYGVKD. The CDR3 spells CAIRGTSEQYF. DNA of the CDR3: TGTGCCATCAGGGGGACATCCGAGCAGTACTTC.

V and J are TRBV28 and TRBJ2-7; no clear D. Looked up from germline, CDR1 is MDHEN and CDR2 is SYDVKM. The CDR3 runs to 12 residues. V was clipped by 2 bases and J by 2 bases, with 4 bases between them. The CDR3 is CASSLDTYEQYF. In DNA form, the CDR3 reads TGTGCCAGCAGTTTAGACACCTACGAGCAGTACTTC.